The clone carrying this T cell receptor beta chain appeared a single time. This record belongs to a study of blood T cell repertoires in COVID-19. As for the study in general: Recovered participants had two consecutive negative NP/OP PCR tests, healthcare professional clearance, or symptom resolution.

Repertoires were generated with immunoSEQ multiplex PCR, while TCRdb's copy carries only in-frame clones and drops some. This sample has about 400,000 clones, with roughly 86% found just once. Sequencing was carried out using PBMCs or T cells enriched from blood (not recorded which). This clonotype was obtained from a man aged 35-49 years in a cohort exposed to, infected with or recovered from COVID-19 (not recorded which).

CDR3 sequence (DNA): TGTGCCAGCAGCCAAGACCCTAGCGGGGCCCAAGAGACCCAGTACTTC. Protein: CASSQDPSGAQETQYF. The J gene is TRBJ2-5, the V gene TRBV3-1 (or the pseudogene TRBV3-2); 9 positions match TRBD2. J gave up 1 base and V 0 bases, and 3 bases lay outside the gene matches. The germline gives CDR1 LGHDT, CDR2 YNNKEL (reference sequence). The CDR3 runs 16 residues.